This T cell receptor beta chain emerged from a study of early T cells in non-severe SARS-CoV-2 infection. Whole-study context: Unsorted whole blood bulk RNA was sequenced, with unpaired chains.

This clonotype has a count of ten or more. Its antigen is currently unknown. Unique molecular identifier tags were affixed to discrete cDNA molecules. Via MiXCR, TCRdb re-called the 5' RACE reads, giving one row per CDR3 protein. The table shows tens of thousands of distinct CDR3 sequences, with about 12% occurring only once. Study observations and caveats: Private and CD4 specificities were missed by VDJdb matching, skewed to anti-spike CD8.

The V end was cut by 6 bases, the J end by 2 bases, with 13 bases between. The CDR3 runs to 13 residues. CDR1 is DFQATT, CDR2 SNEGSKA, per germline (reference sequence). The receptor was isolated from an adult who was a healthcare worker with PCR-confirmed SARS-CoV-2 infection or an uninfected control (not recorded which). The V gene is TRBV20-1, the J gene TRBJ2-5; TRBD1 might be the D (6 bases). Material: whole blood. Here the CDR3 reads CSAPSDRQETQYF. The CDR3 DNA reads as TGCAGTGCCCCGTCGGACAGACAAGAGACCCAGTACTTC.